Each of the 27 T cell receptor beta chains below was sequenced from the same sample in a study of beta chain features in type 1 diabetes. TCRB transcripts that were expressed got sequenced, as all of the isolated RNA had been reverse transcribed. Here immunoSEQ multiplex PCR was the method, and the copy in TCRdb shows in-frame clones only, minus some. The data contain about 150,000 clones, about 9.8% of them singletons. Sequenced sample: central memory CD4+ T cells from blood. These receptors came from a woman aged 18-29 years in good health.

A note on this clone: Other DNA sequences within the sample encode an identical CDR3. The chain employs TRBV5-1 and TRBJ2-7, with D possibly TRBD2 on 5 matching bases. CDR3 length equals 11 residues. V gave up 4 bases and J gave up 6 bases, with 8 bases separating them. Germline CDR1 is SGHRS and CDR2 is YFSETQ. CDR3 residues: CASSLAGEQYF. The DNA of the CDR3 is TGCGCCAGCAGCCTGGCGGGCGAGCAGTACTTC.

The table lists this clone with a few counts. This chain joins TRBV14 and TRBJ2-2; a weak D match, TRBD1 (7 bases). V lost 4 bases and J 4 bases, leaving 13 bases between the germline ends. CDR3 length: 15 residues. The V gene's germline CDR1 is SGHDN and CDR2 FVKESK. CDR3 nucleotide sequence: TGTGCCAGCAGCCCTCAGGGGGGAATCACCGGGGAGCTGTTTTTT. The encoded protein is CASSPQGGITGELFF.

With regard to this clone: The same CDR3 also results from other DNA sequences found in this sample. The V gene is TRBV7-9, the J gene TRBJ1-1; 7 bases are shared with TRBD1. With V trimmed by 5 bases and J by 2 bases, 2 bases remained unmatched. CDR1 SEHNR and CDR2 FQNEAQ come from the germline V gene (reference sequence). This CDR3 is built from 13 residues. CDR3 sequence reads: CASSRDSNTEAFF. The CDR3 coding sequence is TGTGCCAGCAGCCGGGACAGCAACACTGAAGCTTTCTTT.

There are a few counts of this clone. The genes are TRBV6-1 and TRBJ2-7; a weak D match, TRBD1 (5 bases). Trimming pared 7 bases from V and 0 bases from J, leaving 16 bases between. Germline lookup yields CDR1 MNHNS and CDR2 SASEGT. This CDR3 has 15 residues. In DNA, the CDR3 is TGTGCCAGCACCGCCGACAGCCAGAGCTCCTACGAGCAGTACTTC. Its protein product is CASTADSQSSYEQYF.

The chain combines TRBV9 with TRBJ1-2; tentative D call: TRBD1 (5 bases). V was shortened by 2 bases and J by 11 bases, with 16 bases between the two germline ends. Germline values: CDR1 SGDLS, CDR2 YYNGEE. The CDR3 length is 13 residues. CDR3 protein: CASSVGRGGIYTF. The DNA for the CDR3 is TGTGCCAGCAGCGTCGGGAGGGGAGGGATATACACCTTC.

This clone was found a few times. The chain couples TRBV28 to TRBJ2-5; 9 nucleotides agree with TRBD1. CDR3 length: 12 residues. Germline loops: CDR1 MDHEN, CDR2 SYDVKM. V lost 9 bases and J lost 7; bases outside the gene matches: 6. CDR3 region: CASGQGPTTQYF. As DNA, the CDR3 is TGTGCCAGTGGACAGGGGCCCACGACCCAGTACTTC.

The chain has TRBV11-2 and TRBJ1-1; D gene ambiguous. Looked up from germline, CDR1 is SGHAT and CDR2 is FQNNGV. The CDR3 covers 13 residues. The V gene lost 4 bases and the J gene lost 1 base, with 7 bases spanning the gap. CDR3 sequence (DNA): TGTGCCAGCAGCTCCCGAGAGAACACTGAAGCTTTCTTT. It specifies CASSSRENTEAFF.

This rearrangement joins TRBV18 to TRBJ2-1; 7 positions match TRBD2. V trimming: 2 bases; J trimming: 4 bases; junction bases outside the gene matches: 5. Germline V gives CDR1 KGHSH, CDR2 LQKENI. This CDR3 region has 15 residues. CDR3 residues: CASSPGLAAYNEQFF. Written as DNA, the CDR3 is TGTGCCAGCTCACCAGGGCTAGCGGCTTACAATGAGCAGTTCTTC. Filled out from reference TRBV18 and TRBJ2-1, the complete variable domain reads NAGVMQNPRHLVRRRGQEARLRCSPMKGHSHVYWYRQLPEEGLKFMVYLQKENIIDESGMPKERFSAEFPKEGPSILRIQQVVRGDSAAYFCASSPGLAAYNEQFFGPGTRLTVL.

This clone was seen only a few times. The chain uses TRBV6-1 and TRBJ2-7; TRBD1 is a possible D gene (6 bases). Germline CDR1 reads MNHNS; CDR2 reads SASEGT. Trimming took off 6 bases at V and 9 bases at J, with 15 bases between the two ends. CDR3 length equals 12 residues. This CDR3 is CASRGADSRQYF. In DNA, the CDR3 is TGTGCCAGCAGGGGGGCGGACTCAAGGCAGTACTTC.

V and J are TRBV7-9 and TRBJ2-5, with TRBD2 identical over 8 bases. V lost 3 bases to trimming and J lost 5 bases; unmatched junction nucleotides: 8. Germline CDR1 reads SEHNR; CDR2 reads FQNEAQ (reference sequence). The length of the CDR3 is 15 residues. CDR3 bases: TGTGCCAGCAGCTTCGGGGGGGGCCGGTGGGAGACCCAGTACTTC. Amino acids: CASSFGGGRWETQYF.

The CDR3 sequence is CASSFLDTQYF. CDR3 bases: TGTGCCAGCAGCTTCCTTGATACGCAGTATTTT. V and J are TRBV7-2 and TRBJ2-3; D call uncertain. Germline V gene sequence: CDR1 SGHTA, CDR2 FQGNSA. The CDR3 length is 11 residues. V dropped 3 bases and J dropped 6 bases, with 4 bases sitting between them.

The table lists this clone with many counts. The chain employs TRBV29-1 and TRBJ2-3; a possible D gene is TRBD1 (7 bases). V gave up 2 bases and J gave up 5 bases, with 11 bases separating them. Germline lookup yields CDR1 SQVTM and CDR2 ANQGSEA. The CDR3 totals 13 residues. The CDR3 sequence is CSVEQGGKDTQYF. CDR3 nucleotides: TGCAGCGTTGAACAGGGGGGAAAAGATACGCAGTATTTT.

The J gene is TRBJ1-2, the V gene TRBV6-5, with 8 nucleotides matching TRBD1. The CDR3 has 15 amino acids. CDR1 MNHEY and CDR2 SVGAGI come from the germline V gene. V lost 7 bases and J lost 2; bases outside the gene matches: 9. The CDR3 DNA is TGTGCCAGCATCTCGACAGGGGAGGGGAACTATGGCTACACCTTC. Residues: CASISTGEGNYGYTF.

The CDR3 region has the DNA TGTGCCAGCTCACCACGGGGGAACGGAGGGGTGCCAGATACGCAGTATTTT. It specifies CASSPRGNGGVPDTQYF. The chain recombines TRBV18 with TRBJ2-3; D might be TRBD2 (6 bases). This CDR3 is built from 17 residues. Between the trimmed V and J ends, which lost 1 base and 4 bases, there was a span of 18 bases. Germline CDR1 KGHSH, CDR2 LQKENI.

This chain uses TRBV30 with TRBJ1-1; no definite D call. Trimming stripped 1 base from V and 10 bases from J, with 13 bases between. This CDR3 spans 12 amino acids. Germline values: CDR1 GTSNPN, CDR2 SVGIG (reference sequence). The CDR3 DNA reads as TGTGCCTGGAGTGGGGGAGAAGGGAGAGCTTTCTTT. It encodes CAWSGGEGRAFF.

Only a few counts were recorded for this clone. The junction and the germline gene differ at one end; a read error may be behind it. This chain joins TRBV6-1 and TRBJ1-5; D is undetermined. There are 16 residues in the CDR3. The V gene's germline CDR1 is MNHNS and CDR2 SASEGT. This CDR3 reads CAISESGAHSNQPQHF. CDR3 DNA: TGTGCCATCAGTGAGTCAGGCGCTCATAGCAATCAGCCCCAGCATTTT.

This clone came up a few times. The CDR3 DNA reads TGTGCCAGCAGCTCGTGGGACAGGGTATCAGATACGCAGTATTTT. Translation: CASSSWDRVSDTQYF. V and J are TRBV5-6 and TRBJ2-3; 9 positions agree with TRBD1. With 3 bases clipped from V and 4 bases from J, the junction kept 6 bases outside the gene matches. Germline CDR1 is SGHDT and CDR2 is YYEEEE. This CDR3 has 15 residues. Together with reference TRBV5-6 and TRBJ2-3, the CDR3 gives the full variable domain: DAGVTQSPTHLIKTRGQQVTLRCSPKSGHDTVSWYQQALGQGPQFIFQYYEEEERQRGNFPDRFSGHQFPNYSSELNVNALLLGDSALYLCASSSWDRVSDTQYFGPGTRLTVL.

This clone was detected only a few times. The chain couples TRBV6-5 to TRBJ2-5, with TRBD1 matching 9 bases. The J segment lost 1 base and the V segment lost 6 bases, leaving 0 bases of the junction unmatched. The CDR3 runs to 13 residues. Germline assignment: CDR1 MNHEY and CDR2 SVGAGI. CDR3 nucleotides: TGTGCCAGCAGGACAGGGGGCCAAGAGACCCAGTACTTC. Protein product: CASRTGGQETQYF.

This clone has just a few counts. The gene calls are TRBV6-5 and TRBJ1-1; 9 nucleotides match TRBD1. Germline CDR1 is MNHEY and CDR2 is SVGAGI. The CDR3 runs to 15 residues. The V and J ends lost 4 bases and 6 bases, in that order; junction bases with no gene match: 9. CDR3 sequence reads: CASSSEGQGAAEAFF. The CDR3 DNA reads as TGTGCCAGCAGTTCTGAGGGACAGGGAGCCGCTGAAGCTTTCTTT.

This clone was counted between two and nine times. The CDR3 loop reads CAWARRQKETQYF. The CDR3 DNA reads as TGTGCCTGGGCCAGGAGGCAAAAAGAGACCCAGTACTTC. The genes are TRBV30 and TRBJ2-5; tentatively, D is TRBD2 (5 bases). From germline, CDR1 is GTSNPN and CDR2 SVGIG (reference sequence). The CDR3 sequence is 13 residues long. Trimming stripped 5 bases from V and 3 bases from J, with 13 bases between.

The chain couples TRBV5-1 to TRBJ2-5; TRBD1 aligns across 7 bases. With 0 bases clipped from V and 5 bases from J, the junction kept 4 bases outside the gene matches. The CDR3 sequence is 14 residues long. The V gene's germline CDR1 is SGHRS and CDR2 YFSETQ. The CDR3: CASSLGTGFETQYF. CDR3 coding DNA: TGCGCCAGCAGCTTGGGGACAGGCTTCGAGACCCAGTACTTC.

This chain uses TRBV4-1 with TRBJ1-4; D possibly corresponds to TRBD1 (6 bases). V gave up 0 bases and J gave up 2 bases, with 10 bases separating them. The CDR3 consists of 16 residues. Looked up from germline, CDR1 is MGHRA and CDR2 is YSYEKL. CDR3 in DNA: TGCGCCAGCAGCCAAGATATGCAGGGGACTAATGAAAAACTGTTTTTT. It translates to CASSQDMQGTNEKLFF.

The chain recombines TRBV30 with TRBJ2-7, with 11 bases identical to TRBD1. The J segment lost 4 bases and the V segment lost 5 bases, leaving 10 bases of the junction unmatched. Germline V gene sequence: CDR1 GTSNPN, CDR2 SVGIG (reference sequence). The CDR3 sequence is 15 residues long. CDR3 coding DNA: TGTGCCTGGTCTTTTCCGGGACAGGGGGTGTACGAGCAGTACTTC. Its translation: CAWSFPGQGVYEQYF.

The chain has TRBV7-9 and TRBJ2-6, with a weak D call TRBD2 (5 bases). Germline CDR1 is SEHNR and CDR2 is FQNEAQ (reference sequence). V was cut by 3 bases and J by 6 bases, with 15 bases left in between. CDR3 length: 16 residues. CDR3 protein: CASSFYRGAQANVLTF. CDR3 bases: TGTGCCAGCAGCTTTTATCGGGGAGCACAGGCCAACGTCCTGACTTTC.

This chain joins TRBV6-6 and TRBJ1-5, with unresolved D. Per germline, CDR1 MNHNY and CDR2 SVGAGI (reference sequence). This CDR3 has 14 amino acids. V dropped 5 bases and J dropped 7 bases, with 15 bases sitting between them. CDR3 protein: CASSPTGSDQPQHF. The CDR3 nucleotides are TGTGCCAGCAGTCCTACGGGAAGCGACCAGCCCCAGCATTTT.

This clone was seen only a few times. The chain has TRBV11-2 and TRBJ2-3, with no clear D. Trimming cost V 1 base and J 6 bases, with 8 bases left between them. The CDR3 consists of 13 residues. CDR1 is SGHAT and CDR2 is FQNNGV in the germline V gene. CDR3 sequence reads: CASSLGQRDTQYF. In nucleotides, the CDR3 is TGTGCCAGCAGCTTAGGTCAACGGGATACGCAGTATTTT. Supplemented by reference TRBV11-2 and TRBJ2-3, the full variable domain reads EAGVAQSPRYKIIEKRQSVAFWCNPISGHATLYWYQQILGQGPKLLIQFQNNGVVDDSQLPKDRFSAERLKGVDSTLKIQPAKLEDSAVYLCASSLGQRDTQYFGPGTRLTVL.

This clone was seen a handful of times. This chain joins TRBV14 and TRBJ2-1; tentative D call: TRBD2 (5 bases). Trimming removed 3 bases from V and 9 bases from J, with 12 bases in between. The CDR3 covers 13 residues. The germline V gene encodes CDR1 SGHDN and CDR2 FVKESK. Here the CDR3 reads CASSQSGSGEQFF. In DNA, the CDR3 is TGTGCCAGCAGCCAGAGTGGGAGCGGTGAGCAGTTCTTC.